What follows are 16 T cell receptor beta chains derived from one specimen sequenced in a study of shared clonotypes between healthy human individuals. Assay: immunoSEQ multiplex PCR; the TCRdb copy retains only in-frame clones and omits some. The sample has some 2,500,000 clones; 93% are singletons. Sequenced material: naive CD4+ T cells from PBMCs. Subset: CD45RA+ positively selected. The source is a man between 18 and 29 years old in good health. Some clones in this sample may be carry-over from other donors' samples.

The chain joins TRBV6-4 to TRBJ1-6; 8 nucleotides align to TRBD1. Germline CDR1 reads MRHNA; CDR2 reads SNTAGT. The CDR3 has 14 residues. After removal of 3 bases from V and 9 bases from J, the junction contained 4 bases not matched to a gene. DNA for the CDR3: TGTGCCAGCAGTGAGGGACAGGTTACTTCACCCCTCCACTTT. Its translation: CASSEGQVTSPLHF.

V and J are TRBV4-3 and TRBJ2-7, with D possibly being TRBD1 (6 bases). Germline assignment: CDR1 LGHNA and CDR2 YSLEER. This CDR3 spans 14 amino acids. Trimming removed 5 bases at V and 10 bases at J, with 21 bases between. The CDR3 bases are TGCGCCAGCAGCTTACAGGGTAGGCCATCGAGTCAGTACTTC. Protein product: CASSLQGRPSSQYF.

The gene calls are TRBV14 and TRBJ2-7; 9 positions agree with TRBD1. The CDR3 runs to 13 residues. The J segment lost 5 bases and the V segment lost 4 bases, leaving 3 bases of the junction unmatched. Germline V lookup: CDR1 SGHDN, CDR2 FVKESK. The CDR3 DNA is TGTGCCAGCAGCCTGGACAGGGGCAACGAGCAGTACTTC. Translated: CASSLDRGNEQYF.

The chain is built from TRBV28 and TRBJ1-5; D uncertain. The V end lost 1 base, the J end lost 10 bases, and 11 bases lay between the germline ends. The length of the CDR3 is 13 residues. Germline-derived CDR1 and CDR2 are MDHEN and SYDVKM. The CDR3: CASSLSEETPQHF. The DNA of the CDR3 is TGTGCCAGCAGTTTATCTGAGGAAACACCCCAGCATTTT.

The V gene is TRBV5-1, the J gene TRBJ1-3, with D tentatively TRBD1 (6 bases). The germline CDR1 and CDR2 sequences are SGHRS and YFSETQ. The CDR3 has 14 amino acids. Trimming took off 0 bases at V and 8 bases at J, with 12 bases between the two ends. The CDR3 loop is CASSLVGAGDTIYF. In DNA, the CDR3 is TGCGCCAGCAGCTTGGTGGGGGCAGGGGACACCATATATTTT. The variable domain in full, with the rest retrieved from reference TRBV5-1 and TRBJ1-3, is KAGVTQTPRYLIKTRGQQVTLSCSPISGHRSVSWYQQTPGQGLQFLFEYFSETQRNKGNFPGRFSGRQFSNSRSEMNVSTLELGDSALYLCASSLVGAGDTIYFGEGSWLTVV.

The V gene is TRBV7-2, the J gene TRBJ1-1, with a possible D match to TRBD1 (6 bases). The germline V gene encodes CDR1 SGHTA and CDR2 FQGNSA. V was trimmed by 4 bases and J by 1 base, leaving 13 bases between them. This CDR3 contains 15 residues. CDR3 residues: CASSSNRVENTEAFF. DNA for the CDR3: TGTGCCAGCAGCTCCAACAGGGTAGAGAACACTGAAGCTTTCTTT.

This clone was seen more than once but under ten times. The identical CDR3 is also encoded by other nucleotide sequences in the sample. The V gene is TRBV6-5, the J gene TRBJ1-1; D is unclear. This CDR3 is 12 amino acids long. Per the germline V gene, CDR1 is MNHEY and CDR2 is SVGAGI. V was pared by 6 bases and J by 1 base, with 6 bases between. CDR3 amino acids: CASSRQNTEAFF. The CDR3 nucleotides read TGTGCCAGCAGCCGCCAGAACACTGAAGCTTTCTTT.

The chain recombines TRBV5-4 with TRBJ2-7; maybe TRBD2 (6 bases). Trimming took off 2 bases at V and 2 bases at J, with 8 bases between the two ends. This CDR3 spans 13 amino acids. Germline V gene data show CDR1 as SGHNT and CDR2 as YYREEE (reference sequence). CDR3 sequence (DNA): TGTGCCAGCAGCTTCGCGGGGCCCTACGAGCAGTACTTC. This codes for CASSFAGPYEQYF. Full variable domain (remainder filled in from reference TRBV5-4 and TRBJ2-7): ETGVTQSPTHLIKTRGQQVTLRCSSQSGHNTVSWYQQALGQGPQFIFQYYREEENGRGNFPPRFSGLQFPNYSSELNVNALELDDSALYLCASSFAGPYEQYFGPGTRLTVT.

This clone is a singleton in its sample. V is TRBV25-1 and J is TRBJ2-1, with D perhaps matching TRBD1 (6 bases). V gave up 3 bases and J gave up 5 bases, with 20 bases separating them. Per germline, CDR1 MGHDK and CDR2 SYGVNS. The CDR3 is 17 residues long. As DNA, the CDR3 is TGTGCCAGCAGTGACCTCGCCGGGCAGGGGCCCAACAATGAGCAGTTCTTC. This translates into CASSDLAGQGPNNEQFF.

This rearrangement joins TRBV5-1 to TRBJ2-3; D gene ambiguous. The CDR3 sequence is 14 residues long. Trimming shortened V by 5 bases and J by 1 base, and 11 bases separated the two germline ends. Germline V gene data show CDR1 as SGHRS and CDR2 as YFSETQ. CDR3 sequence: CASRGNPGTDTQYF. The CDR3 nucleotides read TGCGCCAGCAGGGGGAATCCGGGCACAGATACGCAGTATTTT.

The chain carries TRBV27 and TRBJ2-3; TRBD2 matches 11 bases. Germline CDR1 is MNHEY and CDR2 is SMNVEV (reference sequence). J lost 0 bases, V lost 7 bases, and 15 bases had no gene match. The CDR3 has 19 amino acids. CDR3 protein: CASTRLALAGGTSTDTQYF. The CDR3 coding sequence is TGTGCCAGCACCCGACTTGCCCTAGCGGGAGGAACTAGCACAGATACGCAGTATTTT.

The chain recombines TRBV19 with TRBJ1-5; D remains ambiguous. This CDR3 comprises 13 residues. The ends were cut back, 3 bases at V and 5 bases at J, with 8 bases in the middle. Germline V gene sequence: CDR1 LNHDA, CDR2 SQIVND (reference sequence). CDR3 amino acids: CASSISSYQPQHF. The CDR3 DNA sequence: TGTGCCAGTAGTATCTCCAGTTATCAGCCCCAGCATTTT.

The genes are TRBV30 and TRBJ1-1; TRBD1 matches at 7 bases. CDR3 length equals 14 residues. Germline V gives CDR1 GTSNPN, CDR2 SVGIG (reference sequence). The V gene end was trimmed by 4 bases and the J gene end by 5 bases; junction bases not matched to a gene: 10. The CDR3 is CAWTRTGTDTEAFF. CDR3 DNA sequence: TGTGCCTGGACCAGGACAGGTACGGATACTGAAGCTTTCTTT.

The chain joins TRBV6-5 to TRBJ1-4, with D unresolved. CDR3 length equals 14 residues. CDR1 MNHEY and CDR2 SVGAGI come from the germline V gene. With 0 bases removed from V and 8 bases from J, the gap between germline ends came to 10 bases. The chain's CDR3 is CASSYSTKVEKLFF. DNA for the CDR3: TGTGCCAGCAGTTACTCGACAAAGGTCGAAAAACTGTTTTTT.

The rearrangement joins TRBV10-3 to TRBJ2-3; 7 bases are shared with TRBD2. Germline V gene lookup returns CDR1 ENHRY and CDR2 SYGVKD. The CDR3 totals 13 residues. The ends lost 3 bases at V and 6 bases at J; junction bases unmatched: 3. CDR3 in amino acids: CAISDREGDTQYF. The CDR3 DNA follows: TGTGCCATCAGTGACAGGGAGGGCGATACGCAGTATTTT.

J is TRBJ2-7 and V is TRBV11-2; D is ambiguous. Germline V gives CDR1 SGHAT, CDR2 FQNNGV. CDR3 length: 13 residues. V lost 5 bases to trimming and J lost 3 bases, with 11 bases between them. CDR3: CASSQDVDYEQYF. The DNA for the CDR3 is TGTGCCAGCAGCCAGGACGTCGACTACGAGCAGTACTTC.